A selection of T cell receptor beta chains follows, all from one sample in a study of glioma-infiltrating T cells. Each CDR3 protein is one row after TCRdb ran MiXCR on the multiplex PCR reads. The data show under 200,000 distinct CDR3 sequences, around 40% seen once. Sequenced material: glioma tissue, nonneoplastic brain tissue, or PBMCs (not recorded which). These receptors all stem from a human donor with low-grade glioma or glioblastoma, undergoing nonglioma brain surgery, or in good health (not recorded which). The CDR3 runs from the conserved cysteine through the conserved F or W. Each record gives: V gene, J gene, D gene, clone size, CDR3 protein, CDR3 DNA. A D gene is named only where the DNA matches it firmly. Only part of the rows carry a size: once, few, many, or a class if the clone is expanded.

TRBV5-4,TRBJ2-3,TRBD1,-,CASSRQGTGLTDTQYF,TGTGCCAGCAGCCGACAGGGGACCGGCTTGACAGATACGCAGTATTTT
TRBV3-1,TRBJ1-5,-,few,CASSQGGGNQPQHF,TGTGCCAGCAGCCAAGGGGGGGGGAATCAGCCCCAGCATTTT
TRBV11-2,TRBJ2-7,-,few,CASSLRRAGLNEQYF,TGTGCCAGCAGCTTAAGGAGGGCCGGTCTGAACGAGCAGTACTTC
TRBV2,TRBJ1-6,-,many,CASSEIGADNSPLHF,TGTGCCAGCAGTGAAATAGGAGCGGATAATTCACCCCTCCACTTT
TRBV6-1,TRBJ2-6,-,once,CATQGSGANVLTF,TGTGCCACCCAGGGGAGTGGGGCCAACGTCCTGACTTTC
TRBV20-1,TRBJ2-3,TRBD2,-,CSAPSLLTAGGPGDTQYF,TGCAGTGCCCCCTCCTTACTGACTGCGGGAGGGCCGGGGGATACGCAGTATTTT
TRBV7-2,TRBJ2-7,TRBD1,few,CASSLKAPGQGTYEQYF,TGTGCCAGCAGCTTAAAGGCGCCGGGACAGGGGACCTACGAGCAGTACTTC
TRBV14,TRBJ2-7,-,-,CASSQDLASYEQYF,TGTGCCAGCAGCCAAGATCTGGCGTCCTACGAGCAGTACTTC
TRBV11-2,TRBJ2-2,TRBD2,many,CASSTRLASTGELFF,TGTGCCAGCAGCACAAGACTAGCTTCCACCGGGGAGCTGTTTTTT
TRBV4-1,TRBJ2-7,-,-,CASSQPLQGDEQYF,TGCGCCAGCAGCCAGCCCCTGCAGGGCGACGAGCAGTACTTC
TRBV3-1,TRBJ2-5,-,-,CASSLPRAETQYF,TGTGCCAGCAGCCTCCCCAGAGCGGAGACCCAGTACTTC
TRBV20-1,TRBJ1-2,TRBD1,many,CSAREVDRAYGYTF,TGCAGTGCTAGAGAGGTAGACAGGGCCTATGGCTACACCTTC
TRBV4-1,TRBJ2-7,-,few,CASSQEGEKRYEQYF,TGCGCCAGCAGCCAAGAGGGGGAGAAACGATACGAGCAGTACTTC
TRBV24-1,TRBJ2-6,-,-,CATSKGCGANVLTF,TGTGCCACCAGTAAGGGCTGTGGGGCCAACGTCCTGACTTTC
TRBV19,TRBJ1-1,TRBD1,many,CASSPTDRLLSEAFF,TGTGCCAGTAGTCCCACGGACAGGCTTCTCTCTGAAGCTTTCTTT
TRBV27,TRBJ1-1,TRBD1,many,CASSTRTGLNTEAFF,TGTGCCAGCAGTACCAGGACAGGGTTGAACACTGAAGCTTTCTTT
TRBV28,TRBJ1-1,TRBD1,many,CASIDRVGTEAFF,TGTGCCAGCATCGACAGGGTGGGCACTGAAGCTTTCTTT
TRBV6-2/TRBV6-3,TRBJ2-3,TRBD2,-,CASSLGGLALTDTQYF,TGTGCCAGCAGTCTTGGGGGACTAGCGTTGACAGATACGCAGTATTTT
TRBV20-1,TRBJ2-7,TRBD2,-,CSASTRTGGSHEQYF,TGCAGTGCTAGCACTAGAACGGGAGGGAGCCACGAGCAGTACTTC
TRBV3-1,TRBJ2-2,-,-,CASSQGLERTGELFF,TGTGCCAGCAGCCAAGGTCTGGAGCGCACCGGGGAGCTGTTTTTT
TRBV7-9,TRBJ2-5,-,-,CASRGGHLDTQYF,TGTGCCAGCAGGGGGGGACATTTGGATACCCAGTACTTC
TRBV28,TRBJ2-1,TRBD2,many,CASSPPGLALDEQFF,TGTGCCAGCAGCCCCCCGGGACTAGCGCTCGATGAGCAGTTCTTC
TRBV10-2,TRBJ2-5,-,once,CSSTRGPWETQYF,TGCTCCAGCACGAGAGGGCCATGGGAGACCCAGTACTTC
TRBV28,TRBJ2-7,-,many,CASSLISYEQYF,TGTGCCAGCAGTTTAATCAGTTACGAGCAGTACTTC
TRBV4-1,TRBJ2-5,TRBD2,-,CASSQDKGLGETQYF,TGCGCCAGCAGCCAAGATAAGGGACTAGGGGAGACCCAGTACTTC
TRBV2,TRBJ1-5,-,-,CASRVPQGGYQPQHF,TGTGCCAGCAGGGTTCCGCAAGGTGGTTATCAGCCCCAGCATTTT
TRBV15,TRBJ2-7,TRBD2,many,CATSRDKAGGSYEQYF,TGTGCCACCAGCAGAGATAAAGCGGGGGGCTCCTACGAGCAGTACTTC
TRBV2,TRBJ1-6,-,-,CASRETWTAIHF,TGTGCCAGCAGAGAAACCTGGACAGCCATCCACTTT
TRBV7-9,TRBJ2-2,-,many,CASSLRAANTGELFF,TGTGCCAGCAGCTTAAGGGCAGCGAACACCGGGGAGCTGTTTTTT
TRBV28,TRBJ2-1,-,many,CASSSSGLGKDEQFF,TGTGCCAGCAGCTCTTCGGGACTCGGCAAGGATGAGCAGTTCTTC
TRBV7-9,TRBJ2-2,-,-,CASPQTINTGELFF,TGTGCCAGCCCACAAACGATAAACACCGGGGAGCTGTTTTTT